This T cell receptor (beta chain) comes out of a study of shared clonotypes between healthy human individuals (dated by TCRdb to about 2020). For the study in its entirety: The cohort included a few men and a couple of women between 18 and 49 years of age. Blood TCR repertoires of a handful of healthy adults were deeply sequenced to estimate repertoire size and the extent of clonotype sharing between individuals. Per donor, three plates each were used for CD4 naive and CD4 memory, two for CD8 naive, and one for CD8 memory. Leukapheresis yielded between about 0.8 and 8.9 billion PBMCs per donor. To increase sequencing depth and limit assay-specific biases, different laboratories used diverse techniques to prepare libraries and sequence TCR repertoires. Points the paper makes about the study in general: Rarefaction of sorted-subset datasets indicated incomplete sequencing despite the large sequencing depth. Because the study included only a small number of donors, the genetic and exposure-history diversity represented was limited. Larger estimated clonotype richness was generally found for naive subsets than for memory subsets. Compared with non-shared clonotypes, clonotypes shared by all four sorted-subset donors had higher generation probabilities. Pairwise subsampling indicated that sequencing depth was expected to affect the degree of clonotype sharing among donors. Sampling was restricted to blood, and TCR repertoires in tissue are likely to differ from TCR repertoires in blood. About 5% of naive CD4, around 3.5% of naive CD8, roughly 2.4% of memory CD4, and around 0.42% of memory CD8 clonotypes were shared across four donors.

This clone has just one count. What this receptor recognizes is not known. No much larger clonotype is one base removed from it; base qualities were not supplied. TCR CDR3 regions were amplified from genomic DNA by multiplex PCR using the deep immunoSEQ assay. Extracted genomic DNA from each cell subset was spread evenly across all wells of several immunoSEQ 96-well plates, with each plate serving as a replicate. For sorted subsets, each replicate PCR was loaded with 200 to 250 ng genomic DNA, equivalent to 25,000 to 35,000 T cell genomes. Purified libraries were quantified with a Qubit 3.0 fluorometer, sized on a Bioanalyzer 2100, and re-quantified with the KAPA Library Quantification kit. Every immunoSEQ 96-well plate was sequenced on a separate single-read 150-cycle Illumina NextSeq 550 flow cell. Turning to the authors' computational methods: The immunoSEQ output contained only junctional sequences without quality scores, so filtering could not match that applied to full-length reads. To assign V/J genes and CDR3, sequences were annotated against IMGT germline references using PyIR, a Python wrapper for IgBLAST v1.9. Any read was removed if the V/J assignment was weak (E-value above 1e-6), the CDR3 was missing, or the read contained stop codons, out-of-frame junctions, or ambiguous translated residues. V3J clonotypes were defined as sequences sharing an identical inferred V gene, J gene, and CDR3 amino acid sequence. Percentage overlap between repertoires was computed as shared unique clonotypes divided by the size of the smaller repertoire. Three approaches were used to assess repertoire richness: RTK rarefaction, the Chao1 estimator, and Recon v2.1 estimates of unobserved clonotypes. For all TCRbeta clonotypes obtained by the gDNA method from a handful of donors, generation probabilities were computed with OLGA. TCRdb took this table from immuneACCESS and kept in-frame rearrangements with V and J called. Such tables lack part of the clones; where checked against another copy, unresolved V genes explain under half of the gap, and the rest is unexplained. That table is the source of V, J and clone size, and D and trimming were worked out from the DNA. The sample table records under 2,500,000 clones; 90% to 97% of these occur just once. Around 0.13% of the sample belongs to the ten largest clones.

Relative to germline, V is missing 5 bases and J is missing 3 bases, with 6 bases of the junction outside any gene match. The CDR3 has 14 amino acids, counting the end cysteine and phenylalanine. Only the CDR3 portion is preserved as DNA: 42 bases, with reading frame beginning at the first base. The germline V gene gives CDR1 as SGHNT and CDR2 as YENEEA. Donors were healthy HIV-negative adults with no recently reported acute infections or vaccinations. All donors were Caucasian adults living in Nashville, Tennessee, USA. CD4+ T cells were enriched by magnetic negative selection, after which naive cells were positively selected on CD45RA and the negative fraction was taken as the memory subset. After blood collection by leukapheresis, PBMCs were isolated using Ficoll-Histopaque density gradient centrifugation and then cryopreserved in the vapor phase of liquid nitrogen. Analytical flow cytometry was used to check the purity and quantity of every magnetically sorted T cell population. Genomic DNA was isolated from each sorted fraction and quantified by UV absorbance on a Nanodrop 2000c.

The sample consisted of naive CD4+ T cells sorted from blood. The cell subset or site label here, explained by the study, means: CD45RA+ positively selected. Recombination connected TRBV11-3 to TRBJ2-5, with TRBD1 identical over 7 junction bases. The source is a young man in good health. The CDR3 protein sequence reads: CASSATGSEETQYF. The nucleotide sequence is given as TGTGCCAGCAGCGCGACAGGGAGCGAAGAGACCCAGTACTTC.